What follows are 7 T cell receptor beta chains derived from one specimen sequenced in a study of T cell responses to AZD1222 COVID-19 vaccine. TCRdb's table, derived via immunoSEQ multiplex PCR, lists solely in-frame clones and lacks some. In the table there are about 130,000 clones, 90% of which are singletons. Sequencing was performed on peripheral blood, taken on day 0 of AZD1222 vaccination. These receptors were collected from an adult in good health.

This chain connects TRBV27 to TRBJ1-2; 7 bases are a match to TRBD1. The trim removed 2 bases at V and 3 bases at J, leaving 9 bases unmatched. The CDR3 runs to 16 residues. Germline values: CDR1 MNHEY, CDR2 SMNVEV (reference sequence). The CDR3 DNA is TGTGCCAGCAGTTTAACCCCAGACAGGGACTACTATGGCTACACCTTC. Its protein product is CASSLTPDRDYYGYTF.

J is TRBJ1-5 and V is TRBV3-1 (or the pseudogene TRBV3-2); 7 bases align to TRBD1. Germline V gene data show CDR1 as LGHDT and CDR2 as YNNKEL (reference sequence). The CDR3 loop spans 15 amino acids. V shed 5 bases, J shed 2 bases, and the junction held 6 bases outside the gene matches. The CDR3 sequence is CASSSSGTGNQPQHF. The CDR3 DNA follows: TGTGCCAGCAGCTCAAGTGGGACAGGCAATCAGCCCCAGCATTTT.

The chain joins TRBV24-1 to TRBJ2-5; D may be TRBD1 or TRBD2 (5 bases each). The germline V gene has CDR1 KGHDR and CDR2 SFDVKD. V was cut by 3 bases and J by 1 base, with 11 bases left in between. The CDR3 contains 15 residues. CDR3 nucleotides: TGTGCCACCAGTGATGTCCGGGACGGCCAAGAGACCCAGTACTTC. The encoded protein is CATSDVRDGQETQYF.

The chain combines TRBV24-1 with TRBJ2-7; TRBD2 aligns across 13 bases. The V gene's germline CDR1 is KGHDR and CDR2 SFDVKD. With 4 bases clipped from V and 3 bases from J, the junction kept 2 bases outside the gene matches. CDR3 length equals 15 residues. The CDR3 DNA reads TGTGCCACCAGTGACTGGACTAGCGGGGGCTACGAGCAGTACTTC. Protein product: CATSDWTSGGYEQYF.

V usage is TRBV14 and J usage is TRBJ1-5; D is uncertain. The CDR3 sequence is 16 residues long. The V end lost 0 bases, the J end lost 0 bases, and 9 bases lay between the germline ends. Germline lookup yields CDR1 SGHDN and CDR2 FVKESK. CDR3 region: CASSQDRAYSNQPQHF. The CDR3 nucleotides read TGTGCCAGCAGCCAAGACAGAGCATATAGCAATCAGCCCCAGCATTTT. The whole variable domain, filled in from reference TRBV14 and TRBJ1-5, reads EAGVTQFPSHSVIEKGQTVTLRCDPISGHDNLYWYRRVMGKEIKFLLHFVKESKQDESGMPNNRFLAERTGGTYSTLKVQPAELEDSGVYFCASSQDRAYSNQPQHFGDGTRLSIL.

V usage is TRBV7-8 and J usage is TRBJ2-3; 7 nucleotides align to TRBD1. The length of the CDR3 is 15 residues. Germline lookup yields CDR1 SGHVS and CDR2 FQNEAQ. With 2 bases clipped from V and 2 bases from J, the junction kept 4 bases outside the gene matches. Here the CDR3 reads CASSLRGQNTDTQYF. The CDR3 nucleotides are TGTGCCAGCAGCTTAAGGGGACAGAACACAGATACGCAGTATTTT. Together with reference TRBV7-8 and TRBJ2-3, the CDR3 gives the full variable domain: GAGVSQSPRYKVAKRGQDVALRCDPISGHVSLFWYQQALGQGPEFLTYFQNEAQLDKSGLPSDRFFAERPEGSVSTLKIQRTQQEDSAVYLCASSLRGQNTDTQYFGPGTRLTVL.

This chain joins TRBV15 and TRBJ1-2; no clear D. V lost 1 base to trimming and J lost 0 bases, with 15 bases between them. The CDR3 extends over 17 amino acids. Looked up from germline, CDR1 is LNHNV and CDR2 is YYDKDF (reference sequence). CDR3: CATSRVLRGDPNYGYTF. The CDR3 bases are TGTGCCACCAGCAGAGTCCTCCGGGGAGATCCTAACTATGGCTACACCTTC.